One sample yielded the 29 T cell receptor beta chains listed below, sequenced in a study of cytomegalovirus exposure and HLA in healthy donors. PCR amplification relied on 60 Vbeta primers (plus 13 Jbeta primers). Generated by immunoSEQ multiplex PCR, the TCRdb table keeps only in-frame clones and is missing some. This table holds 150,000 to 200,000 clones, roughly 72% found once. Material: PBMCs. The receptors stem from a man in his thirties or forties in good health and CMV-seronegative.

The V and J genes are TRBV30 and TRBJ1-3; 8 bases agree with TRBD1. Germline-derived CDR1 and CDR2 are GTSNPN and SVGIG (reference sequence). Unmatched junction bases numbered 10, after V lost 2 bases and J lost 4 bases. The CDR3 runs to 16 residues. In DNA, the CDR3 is TGTGCCTGGAGTCCATCCGGACAGGGAACAGGAAACACCATATATTTT. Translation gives CAWSPSGQGTGNTIYF.

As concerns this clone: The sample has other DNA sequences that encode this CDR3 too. CDR3 coding DNA: TGTGCCAGCAGTGATCGGGGGGCGCACTATGGCTACACCTTC. It yields the protein CASSDRGAHYGYTF. The rearrangement joins TRBV2 to TRBJ1-2; D possibly corresponds to TRBD1 (6 bases). The CDR3 has 14 residues. The V and J ends lost 3 bases and 3 bases respectively, with 11 bases between them. Germline V gene lookup returns CDR1 SNHLY and CDR2 FYNNEI.

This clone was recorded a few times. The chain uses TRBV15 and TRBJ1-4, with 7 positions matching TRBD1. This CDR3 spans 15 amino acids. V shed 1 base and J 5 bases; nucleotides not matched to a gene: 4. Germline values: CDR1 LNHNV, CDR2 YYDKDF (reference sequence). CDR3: CATSRGTGMNEKLFF. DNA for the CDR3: TGTGCCACCAGCAGAGGGACAGGAATGAATGAAAAACTGTTTTTT.

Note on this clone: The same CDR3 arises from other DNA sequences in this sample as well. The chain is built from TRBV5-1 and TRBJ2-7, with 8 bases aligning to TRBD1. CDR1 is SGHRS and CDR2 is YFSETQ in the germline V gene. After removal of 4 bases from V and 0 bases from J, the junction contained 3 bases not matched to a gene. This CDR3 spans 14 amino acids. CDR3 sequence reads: CASSETGGSYEQYF. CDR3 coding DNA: TGCGCCAGCAGCGAAACAGGGGGCTCCTACGAGCAGTACTTC.

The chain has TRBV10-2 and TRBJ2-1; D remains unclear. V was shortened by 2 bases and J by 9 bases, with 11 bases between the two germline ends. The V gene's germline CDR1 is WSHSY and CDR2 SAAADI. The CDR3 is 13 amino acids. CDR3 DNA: TGCGCCAGCAGTGAGATCCTCCGAGCTGAGCAGTTCTTC. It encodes CASSEILRAEQFF.

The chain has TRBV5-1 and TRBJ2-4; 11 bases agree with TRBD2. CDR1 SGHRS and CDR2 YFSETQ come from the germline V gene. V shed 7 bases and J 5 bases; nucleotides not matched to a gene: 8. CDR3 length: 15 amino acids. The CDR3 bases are TGCGCCAGCGACATAGCGGGAGGGTGTCAAAACATTCAGTACTTC. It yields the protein CASDIAGGCQNIQYF.

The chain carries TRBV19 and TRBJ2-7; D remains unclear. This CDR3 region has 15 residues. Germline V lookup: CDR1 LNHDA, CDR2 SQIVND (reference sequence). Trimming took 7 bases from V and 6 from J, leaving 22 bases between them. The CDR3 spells CASTPLPLRPGEQYF. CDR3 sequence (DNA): TGTGCCAGTACCCCACTCCCACTACGACCCGGCGAGCAGTACTTC.

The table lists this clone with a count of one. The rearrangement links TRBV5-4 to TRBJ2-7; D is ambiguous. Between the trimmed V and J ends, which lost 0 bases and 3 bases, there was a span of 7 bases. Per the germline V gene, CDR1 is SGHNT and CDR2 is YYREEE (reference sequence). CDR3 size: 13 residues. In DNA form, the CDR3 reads TGTGCCAGCAGCTTGGGTTTCGGCTACGAGCAGTACTTC. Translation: CASSLGFGYEQYF.

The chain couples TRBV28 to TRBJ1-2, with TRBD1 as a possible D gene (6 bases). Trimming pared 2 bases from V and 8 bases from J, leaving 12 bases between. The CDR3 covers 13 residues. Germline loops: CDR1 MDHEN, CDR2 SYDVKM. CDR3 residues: CASSLGAGVGYTF. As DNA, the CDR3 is TGTGCCAGCAGTTTAGGTGCAGGGGTCGGCTACACCTTC.

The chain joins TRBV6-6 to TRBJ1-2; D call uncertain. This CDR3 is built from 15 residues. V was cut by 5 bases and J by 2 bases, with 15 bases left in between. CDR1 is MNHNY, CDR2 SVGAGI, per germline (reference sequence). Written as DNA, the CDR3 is TGTGCCAGCAGTAGACGGAGTGGGGAGAACTATGGCTACACCTTC. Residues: CASSRRSGENYGYTF.

The CDR3 sequence is CAIAKAGGPYGELFF. CDR3 nucleotides: TGCGCCATTGCGAAAGCGGGAGGGCCGTACGGAGAGCTGTTTTTT. V and J are TRBV10-2 and TRBJ2-2; 10 bases are shared with TRBD2. The CDR3 is made up of 15 amino acids. Germline CDR1 and CDR2: WSHSY and SAAADI. The junction had 16 bases not matched to a gene; V was cut back by 10 bases and J by 11 bases.

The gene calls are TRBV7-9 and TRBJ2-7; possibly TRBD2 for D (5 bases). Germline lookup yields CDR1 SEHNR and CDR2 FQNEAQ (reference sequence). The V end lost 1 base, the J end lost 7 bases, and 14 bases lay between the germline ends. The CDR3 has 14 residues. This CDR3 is CASSLDPATGEQYF. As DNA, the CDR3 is TGTGCCAGCAGCTTAGACCCCGCAACGGGGGAGCAGTACTTC.

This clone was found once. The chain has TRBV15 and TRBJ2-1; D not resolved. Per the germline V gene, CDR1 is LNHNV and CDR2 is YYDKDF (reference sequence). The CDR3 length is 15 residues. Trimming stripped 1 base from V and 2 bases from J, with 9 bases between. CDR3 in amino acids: CATSRGGSTYNEQFF. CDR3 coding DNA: TGTGCCACCAGCAGAGGCGGCAGTACCTACAATGAGCAGTTCTTC.

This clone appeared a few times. The DNA for the CDR3 is TGTGCCAGCAGCCCCCTAAGCGGGAGCACAGATACGCAGTATTTT. It is translated as CASSPLSGSTDTQYF. This chain connects TRBV7-9 to TRBJ2-3, with a possible D match to TRBD2 (6 bases). This CDR3 is 15 amino acids long. The V end lost 5 bases, the J end lost 0 bases, and 12 bases lay between the germline ends. CDR1 SEHNR and CDR2 FQNEAQ come from the germline V gene (reference sequence). Supplemented by reference TRBV7-9 and TRBJ2-3, the full variable domain reads DTGVSQNPRHKITKRGQNVTFRCDPISEHNRLYWYRQTLGQGPEFLTYFQNEAQLEKSRLLSDRFSAERPKGSFSTLEIQRTEQGDSAMYLCASSPLSGSTDTQYFGPGTRLTVL.

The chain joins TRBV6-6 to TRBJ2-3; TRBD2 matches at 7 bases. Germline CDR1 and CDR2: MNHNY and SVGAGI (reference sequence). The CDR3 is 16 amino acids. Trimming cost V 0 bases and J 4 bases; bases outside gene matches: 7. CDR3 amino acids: CASSYSGGRKSDTQYF. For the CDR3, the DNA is TGTGCCAGCAGTTACTCGGGCGGGAGAAAGTCAGATACGCAGTATTTT.

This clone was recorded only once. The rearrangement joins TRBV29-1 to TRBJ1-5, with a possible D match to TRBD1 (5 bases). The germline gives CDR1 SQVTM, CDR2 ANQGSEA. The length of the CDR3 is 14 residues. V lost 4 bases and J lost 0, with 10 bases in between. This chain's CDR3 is CSVGTSDSNQPQHF. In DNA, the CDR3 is TGCAGCGTTGGGACATCGGATAGCAATCAGCCCCAGCATTTT. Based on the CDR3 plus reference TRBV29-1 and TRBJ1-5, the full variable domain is SAVISQKPSRDICQRGTSLTIQCQVDSQVTMMFWYRQQPGQSLTLIATANQGSEATYESGFVIDKFPISRPNLTFSTLTVSNMSPEDSSIYLCSVGTSDSNQPQHFGDGTRLSIL.

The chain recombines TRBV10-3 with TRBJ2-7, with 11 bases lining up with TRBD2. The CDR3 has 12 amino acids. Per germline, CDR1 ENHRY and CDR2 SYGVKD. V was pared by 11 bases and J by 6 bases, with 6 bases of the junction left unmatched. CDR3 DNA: TGTGCCGCCAAGGGACTAGCGGCCGAGCAGTACTTC. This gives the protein CAAKGLAAEQYF.

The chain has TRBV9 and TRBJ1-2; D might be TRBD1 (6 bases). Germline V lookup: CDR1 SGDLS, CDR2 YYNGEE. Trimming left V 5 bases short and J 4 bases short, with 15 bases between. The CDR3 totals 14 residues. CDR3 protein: CASSRHRDGYGYTF. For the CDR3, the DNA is TGTGCCAGCAGTCGACACAGGGACGGCTATGGCTACACCTTC.

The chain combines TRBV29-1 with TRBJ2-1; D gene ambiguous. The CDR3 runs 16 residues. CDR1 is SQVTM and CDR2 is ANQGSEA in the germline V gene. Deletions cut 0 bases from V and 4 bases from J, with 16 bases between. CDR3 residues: CSVEDVLGSPYNEQFF. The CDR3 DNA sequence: TGCAGCGTTGAAGACGTTCTTGGCTCCCCTTACAATGAGCAGTTCTTC.

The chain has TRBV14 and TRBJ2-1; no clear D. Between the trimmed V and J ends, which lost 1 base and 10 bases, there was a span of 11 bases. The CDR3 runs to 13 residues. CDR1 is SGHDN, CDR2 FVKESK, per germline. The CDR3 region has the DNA TGTGCCAGCAGCCAAGCTGCCTCCCGGGAGCAGTTCTTC. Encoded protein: CASSQAASREQFF.

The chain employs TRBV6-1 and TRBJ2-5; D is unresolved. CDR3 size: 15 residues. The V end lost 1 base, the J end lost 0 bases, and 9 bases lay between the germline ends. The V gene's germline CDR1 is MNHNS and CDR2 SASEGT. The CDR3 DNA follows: TGTGCCAGCAGTGAAGGTATTGGCTACCAAGAGACCCAGTACTTC. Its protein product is CASSEGIGYQETQYF.

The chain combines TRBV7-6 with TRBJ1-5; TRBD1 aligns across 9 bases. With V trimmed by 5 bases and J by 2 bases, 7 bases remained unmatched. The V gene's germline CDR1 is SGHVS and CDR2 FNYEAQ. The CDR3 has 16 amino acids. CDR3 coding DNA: TGTGCCAGCAGCCCGTGGACAGGGGAGGGCAATCAGCCCCAGCATTTT. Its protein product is CASSPWTGEGNQPQHF.

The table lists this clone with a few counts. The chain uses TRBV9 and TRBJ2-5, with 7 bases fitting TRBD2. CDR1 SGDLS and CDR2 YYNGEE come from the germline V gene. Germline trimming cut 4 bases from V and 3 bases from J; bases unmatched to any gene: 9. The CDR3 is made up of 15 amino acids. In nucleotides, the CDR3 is TGTGCCAGCAGCCCCCGGACTAGTAAAGAAGAGACCCAGTACTTC. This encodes CASSPRTSKEETQYF.

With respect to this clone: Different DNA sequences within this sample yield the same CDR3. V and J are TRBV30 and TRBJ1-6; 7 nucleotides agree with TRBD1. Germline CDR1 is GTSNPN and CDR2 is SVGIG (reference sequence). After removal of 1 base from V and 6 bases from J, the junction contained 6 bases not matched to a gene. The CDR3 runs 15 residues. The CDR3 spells CAWSARQGGNSPLHF. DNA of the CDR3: TGTGCCTGGAGTGCCCGACAGGGAGGTAATTCACCCCTCCACTTT.

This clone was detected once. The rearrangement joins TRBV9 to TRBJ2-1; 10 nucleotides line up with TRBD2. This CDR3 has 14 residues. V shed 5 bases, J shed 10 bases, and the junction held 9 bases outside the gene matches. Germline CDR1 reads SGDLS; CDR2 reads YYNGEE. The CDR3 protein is CASRVSSGSSEQFF. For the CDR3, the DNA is TGTGCCAGCAGGGTCTCTAGCGGGAGTTCGGAGCAGTTCTTC.

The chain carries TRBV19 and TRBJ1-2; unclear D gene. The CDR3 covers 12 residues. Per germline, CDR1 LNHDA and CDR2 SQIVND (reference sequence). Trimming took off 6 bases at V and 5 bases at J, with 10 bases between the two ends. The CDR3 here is CASREGYYGYTF. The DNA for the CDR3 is TGTGCCAGTAGGGAGGGCTATTATGGCTACACCTTC.

CDR3 sequence: CASTRGRTYEQYF. The DNA of the CDR3 is TGTGCCAGCACCCGGGGTCGAACCTACGAGCAGTACTTC. The V gene is TRBV6-5, the J gene TRBJ2-7; maybe TRBD2 (5 bases). The CDR3 loop spans 13 amino acids. Trimming removed 7 bases from V and 2 bases from J, with 12 bases in between. CDR1 and CDR2 from the germline V gene are MNHEY and SVGAGI.

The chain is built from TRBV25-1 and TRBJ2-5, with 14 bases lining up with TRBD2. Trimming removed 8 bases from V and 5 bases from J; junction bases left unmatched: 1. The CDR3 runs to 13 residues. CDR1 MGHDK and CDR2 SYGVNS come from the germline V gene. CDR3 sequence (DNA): TGTGCCAGCCGGACTAGCGGGGGGGAGACCCAGTACTTC. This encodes CASRTSGGETQYF.

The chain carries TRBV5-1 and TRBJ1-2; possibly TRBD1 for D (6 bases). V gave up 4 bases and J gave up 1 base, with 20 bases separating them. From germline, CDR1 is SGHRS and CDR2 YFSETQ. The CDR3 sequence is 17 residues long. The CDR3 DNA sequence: TGCGCCAGCAGCCCGACCGGGGACAACTACCTTAACTATGGCTACACCTTC. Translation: CASSPTGDNYLNYGYTF.